Here is one T cell receptor beta chain with its context. Antigen unknown. The data belong to a study of human T cells and chemical hapten exposure. For the study at large: Sensitization applied 2% DPC to roughly 2 cm by roughly 2 cm of upper inner arm skin. TCR yield per sample varied, mainly due to pooled library volumes.

CDR1 and CDR2 (germline): SEHNR, FQNEAQ (reference sequence). Deletions cut 0 bases from V and 7 bases from J, with 9 bases between. The length of the CDR3 is 13 residues. The study's findings and limits: Significantly more large CDR3 similarity clusters arose among expanded TCRs than among controls.

The time point: patch test 3, about 24 weeks after DPC sensitization. Treatment defined: therapeutic diphenylcyclopropenone sensitization with weekly scalp DPC. Sample donors consisted of patients with alopecia, aged 18 to 70 years, who were suitable for DPC. TCRdb redid the calling of the RACE reads with MiXCR, one entry per CDR3 protein. The sample lists about 170,000 distinct CDR3 sequences; roughly a quarter were seen once. The origin of this receptor is a woman between 18 and 29 years old with alopecia areata. Some clones in this sample may be carry-over from other donors' samples. V gene TRBV7-9 combines with J gene TRBJ1-2; D gene unclear. Sequencing used whole blood, obtained in connection with sensitization to the hapten diphenylcyclopropenone (DPC). The CDR3 region has the DNA TGTGCCAGCAGCTTAGCCGAAAGAGGTGGCTACACCTTC. It is translated as CASSLAERGGYTF. Drawing the rest from reference TRBV7-9 and TRBJ1-2, the complete variable domain is DTGVSQNPRHKITKRGQNVTFRCDPISEHNRLYWYRQTLGQGPEFLTYFQNEAQLEKSRLLSDRFSAERPKGSFSTLEIQRTEQGDSAMYLCASSLAERGGYTFGSGTRLTVV.